This TCR beta chain came from a study of CD8 T cells in ankylosing spondylitis. Study-wide points: Disease-linked clones were found to be CD8+ and relatively rare in peripheral blood. Blood from ankylosing spondylitis patients appeared to carry a characteristic roughly eight-variant TCR beta motif.

With molecular barcodes, quantitative 5'-RACE was used to make the TCR beta libraries. TCRdb reprocessed the 5' RACE reads via MiXCR and lists one record per CDR3 protein. There are 150,000 to 200,000 distinct CDR3 sequences in the sample; 10% to 15% occur only once, and approximately 10% lies in the top ten. This clonotype was recorded many times. What it binds is not known. The J segment lost 4 bases and the V segment lost 7 bases, leaving 12 bases of the junction unmatched. There are 15 residues in the CDR3. The material sequenced was blood, either unsorted or a sorted T cell fraction (not recorded which). The rearrangement joins TRBV12-3 or TRBV12-4 to TRBJ1-1; 7 bases map to TRBD1. This receptor was identified in a female donor with ankylosing spondylitis or in good health (not recorded which). CDR3 region: CASTLTGVSGTEAFF. As DNA, the CDR3 is TGTGCCAGCACTCTAACAGGGGTGAGCGGCACTGAAGCTTTCTTT.